This TCR beta chain was sequenced in a study of identical twins. This CDR3 spans 13 amino acids. With 5 bases removed from V and 5 bases from J, the gap between germline ends came to 12 bases. The V gene's germline CDR1 is SEHNR and CDR2 FQNEAQ (reference sequence). Whole-study results and caveats: The study found excess low generation probability among twin-shared out-of-frame alpha sequences.

Comment on this clonotype: What it recognizes is unknown.

MiXCR was run by TCRdb on the 5' RACE reads, yielding one entry per CDR3 protein. The sample yields roughly 200,000 distinct CDR3 sequences, roughly 7.5% seen once. The same specimen was also included in a second study, on yellow fever vaccine responses in identical twins.

This chain uses TRBV7-9 with TRBJ2-5; tentatively, D is TRBD1 or TRBD2 (6 bases each). The sequence derives from a woman aged 18-30 years in good health. Sequencing was done on a sample of memory (CD45RO+) T cells sorted from blood. CDR3 amino acids: CASSGGGTETQYF. CDR3 nucleotide sequence: TGTGCCAGCAGCGGGGGCGGGACGGAGACCCAGTACTTC.